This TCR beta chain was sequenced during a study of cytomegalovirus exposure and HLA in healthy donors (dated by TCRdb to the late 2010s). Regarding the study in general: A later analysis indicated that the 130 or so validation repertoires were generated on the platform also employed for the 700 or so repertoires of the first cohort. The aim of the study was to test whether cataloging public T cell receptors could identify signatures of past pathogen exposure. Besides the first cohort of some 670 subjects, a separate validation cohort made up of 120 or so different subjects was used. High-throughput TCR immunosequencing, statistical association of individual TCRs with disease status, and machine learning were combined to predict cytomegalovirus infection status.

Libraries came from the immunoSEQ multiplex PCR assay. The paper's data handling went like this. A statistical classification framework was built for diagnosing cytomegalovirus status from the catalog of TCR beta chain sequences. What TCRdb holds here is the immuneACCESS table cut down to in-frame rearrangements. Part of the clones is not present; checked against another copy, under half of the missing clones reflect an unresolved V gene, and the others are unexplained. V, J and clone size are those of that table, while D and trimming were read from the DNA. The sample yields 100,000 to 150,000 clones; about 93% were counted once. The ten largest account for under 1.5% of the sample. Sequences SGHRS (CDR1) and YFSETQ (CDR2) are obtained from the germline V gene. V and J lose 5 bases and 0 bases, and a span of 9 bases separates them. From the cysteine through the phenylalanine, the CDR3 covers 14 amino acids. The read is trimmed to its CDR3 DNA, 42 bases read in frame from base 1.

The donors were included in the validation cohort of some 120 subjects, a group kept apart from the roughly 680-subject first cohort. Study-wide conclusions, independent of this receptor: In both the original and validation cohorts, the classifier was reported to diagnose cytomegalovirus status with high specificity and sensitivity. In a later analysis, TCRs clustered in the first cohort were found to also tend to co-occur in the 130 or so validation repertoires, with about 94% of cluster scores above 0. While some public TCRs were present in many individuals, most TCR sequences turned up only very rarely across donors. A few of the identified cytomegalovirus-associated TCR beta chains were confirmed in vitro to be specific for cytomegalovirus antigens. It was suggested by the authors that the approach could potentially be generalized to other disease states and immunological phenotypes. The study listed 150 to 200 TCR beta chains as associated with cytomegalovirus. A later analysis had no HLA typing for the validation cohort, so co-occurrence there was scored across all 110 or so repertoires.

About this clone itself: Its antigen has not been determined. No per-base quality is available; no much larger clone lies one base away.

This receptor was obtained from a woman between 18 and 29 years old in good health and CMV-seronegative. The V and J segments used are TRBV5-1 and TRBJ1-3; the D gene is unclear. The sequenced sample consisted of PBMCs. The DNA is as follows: TGCGCCAGCAGTCTTGAGAGCTCTGGAAACACCATATATTTT. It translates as CASSLESSGNTIYF.